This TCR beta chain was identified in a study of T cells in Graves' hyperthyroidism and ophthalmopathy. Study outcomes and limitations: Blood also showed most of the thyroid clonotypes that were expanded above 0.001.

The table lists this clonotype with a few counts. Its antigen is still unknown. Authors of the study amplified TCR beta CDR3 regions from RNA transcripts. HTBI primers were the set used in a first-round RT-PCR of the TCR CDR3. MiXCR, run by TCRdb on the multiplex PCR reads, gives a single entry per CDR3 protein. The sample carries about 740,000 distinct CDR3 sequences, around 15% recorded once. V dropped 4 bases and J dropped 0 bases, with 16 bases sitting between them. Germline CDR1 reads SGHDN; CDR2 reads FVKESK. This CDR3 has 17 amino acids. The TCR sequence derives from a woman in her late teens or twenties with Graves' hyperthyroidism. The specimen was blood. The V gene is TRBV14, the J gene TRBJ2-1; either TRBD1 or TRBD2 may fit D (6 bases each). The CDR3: CASSPRWGASSYNEQFF. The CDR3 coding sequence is TGTGCCAGCAGCCCTCGGTGGGGGGCGAGCTCCTACAATGAGCAGTTCTTC. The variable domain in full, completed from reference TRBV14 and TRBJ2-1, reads EAGVTQFPSHSVIEKGQTVTLRCDPISGHDNLYWYRRVMGKEIKFLLHFVKESKQDESGMPNNRFLAERTGGTYSTLKVQPAELEDSGVYFCASSPRWGASSYNEQFFGPGTRLTVL.